This T cell receptor beta chain is drawn from a study of blood T cell repertoires in COVID-19. At the level of the study: The analysed material was cDNA or gDNA that came from T cells, B-cell-depleted T cells, or PBMCs.

Assay: immunoSEQ multiplex PCR; the TCRdb copy retains only in-frame clones and omits some. The table shows 95,000 to 110,000 clones, with roughly nine tenths occurring only once. After removal of 3 bases from V and 10 bases from J, the junction contained 19 bases not matched to a gene. CDR3 length equals 18 residues. The germline gives CDR1 LGHNA, CDR2 YNFKEQ. The sequence was collected from a man aged 50-60 years in a cohort sampled during active COVID-19. Sample: peripheral blood. This rearrangement joins TRBV4-2 to TRBJ2-1; 9 positions match TRBD2. CDR3 in amino acids: CASSQPRFGGGGRSEQFF. The CDR3 coding sequence is TGTGCCAGCAGCCAGCCTCGGTTTGGCGGGGGGGGCAGGTCAGAGCAGTTCTTC.